This T cell receptor beta chain is from a study of blood T cells in healthy people across ages (dated by TCRdb to 2014 to 2015). Background for the entire study: In model experiments, template switching captured roughly one uniquely barcoded TCR beta cDNA molecule for every two T cells. Age-related changes in TCR beta repertoire diversity were measured in the study by deep sequencing normalized with unique cDNA molecular identifiers. The donors were divided into four age groups: young (average around 15 years), middle-aged (over 35), aged (approximately 62) and long-lived (82). To avoid experimental bias, donors of different ages were spread randomly across the sequencing lanes. For two donors (one aged 18 to 30 and one aged 80 or older), the study analyzed two additional independent replicas of 1 million unique cDNA reads from the same blood draw.

In the germline V gene, CDR1 corresponds to SQVTM and CDR2 to ANQGSEA. The CDR3 covers 12 residues, taking in both the cysteine and the phenylalanine. Only CDR3 DNA is held: 36 bases, read in frame from base 1. Trimming costs V 7 bases and J 6 bases, and their ends lie 15 bases apart. Donors were about 36 systemically healthy Caucasian individuals from Russia aged roughly 6 to 100 years. Each donor gave approximately 9.3 milliliters of peripheral blood, collected into EDTA-treated Vacutainer tubes. Ficoll-Paque density-gradient centrifugation was used to isolate PBMCs, with at least 6 million per sample. Trizol reagent was used to extract total RNA from the PBMCs, yielding at least 5 micrograms per sample. Naive CD45RAhigh/CD27high T cell percentages were measured by flow cytometry on a PBMC aliquot from every donor. The paper's findings and limits, for the study overall: Total diversity estimates from one million sequenced T cells were considered lower bounds and underestimates. Compared with the aged group, more naive CD4+ T cells, fewer expanded clones and increased TCR diversity were shown by the long-lived group, suggesting age selection. There was a strong correlation between observed TCR beta diversity and the percentage of naive T cells measured by flow cytometry. As age increased, observed TCR beta diversity per million T cells dropped in a roughly linear way, and a significant reduction was already evident by age around 41. Because the CMV infection status of the donors was unknown, age-related changes in expanded clonotypes may potentially have been confounded. Because profiling used bulk unsorted PBMCs, naive and antigen-experienced compartments could not be compared conclusively.

Preparation of the library involved 5' RACE. The sequencing machine was an Illumina HiSeq 2500. A second PCR of roughly 7 to 12 cycles was run with a J-beta primer mix and a sample-barcoded 5' primer. Each TCR beta cDNA molecule received a unique molecular identifier from a template-switch 5' adaptor carrying 12 random nucleotides. Each sample yielded at least 3 million CDR3-containing paired-end reads. All of the RNA was converted into first-strand cDNA using the Mint cDNA synthesis kit, with a TRBC-specific oligonucleotide serving as the primer. After uracil-DNA glycosylase treatment, a first 18-cycle PCR used universal primers M1SS and BC2_uni_R on all cDNA. Per the authors' processing: For normalization, 1 million high-quality reads, each with a distinct molecular identifier, were randomly selected from each sample. Reads sharing molecular identifiers were discarded rather than binned into consensus sequences. MiTCR, set to a Q25 quality threshold and the strictest error-elimination algorithm, was used for CDR3 identification, clonotype clustering and error correction. A nonparametric unseen species model with Euler transformation was used to estimate a lower bound on total TCR beta diversity. Using fastp trimming at Q25 and MiXCR clonotype assembly, TCRdb reanalyzed the public sequencing data and kept in-frame beta chains. Each CDR3 protein gets just one entry, which takes the most common genes and DNA from the rows behind it. The authors' filters were not applied to this entry. Within this sample are 630,000 or so distinct CDR3 sequences, with about a third of them counted one time only. Jointly, the top ten make up approximately 15% of the sample.

This clonotype was counted between two and nine times. The target of this receptor is not known. Base quality data are lacking; no much larger clone is found one base away. The chain joins TRBV29-1 to TRBJ1-1; TRBD1 is perhaps the D gene, given 5 matching bases. The sample consisted of blood. The source is a woman of 80 years or more in good health. Donor details come from another sample of the same person, matched by shared clones. The CDR3 is CSGRRGTAEAFF. The sequenced DNA is TGCAGCGGACGTCGGGGGACCGCTGAAGCTTTCTTT. Reference TRBV29-1 and TRBJ1-1 proteins supply the regions before and after the CDR3; the full variable domain is: SAVISQKPSRDICQRGTSLTIQCQVDSQVTMMFWYRQQPGQSLTLIATANQGSEATYESGFVIDKFPISRPNLTFSTLTVSNMSPEDSSIYLCSGRRGTAEAFFGQGTRLTVV.